What follows are 24 T cell receptor beta chains derived from one specimen sequenced in a study of blood T cell repertoires in COVID-19. Measured with immunoSEQ multiplex PCR; TCRdb has only the in-frame clones, and not every one. The profile shows 150,000 to 200,000 clones, 80% to 90% of them singletons. Source material: peripheral blood. The receptors derive from a human donor with active or convalescent COVID-19. The donor label of this sample is uncertain.

The gene calls are TRBV5-1 and TRBJ2-2, with unresolved D. V was shortened by 2 bases and J by 10 bases, with 21 bases between the two germline ends. Germline V lookup: CDR1 SGHRS, CDR2 YFSETQ. The CDR3 length is 16 residues. Written as DNA, the CDR3 is TGCGCCAGCAGCTTCCCCCCCGTTCACGGTCGCGAGGAGCTGTTTTTT. The encoded protein is CASSFPPVHGREELFF.

The chain is built from TRBV6-2 or TRBV6-3 and TRBJ1-5, with TRBD1 matching 7 bases. The V segment lost 5 bases and the J segment 3 bases; nucleotides outside the gene matches: 4. CDR1 MNHEY and CDR2 SVGEGT come from the germline V gene. The CDR3 extends over 14 amino acids. CDR3: CASSVDRNNQPQHF. CDR3 bases: TGTGCCAGCAGTGTGGACAGGAACAATCAGCCCCAGCATTTT.

The V and J genes are TRBV3-1 (or the pseudogene TRBV3-2) and TRBJ2-7, with a weak D call TRBD2 (6 bases). CDR1 is LGHDT, CDR2 YNNKEL, per germline (reference sequence). The CDR3 is 16 amino acids. Trimming pared 4 bases from V and 2 bases from J, leaving 18 bases between. The CDR3 loop is CASSLSDRGSPYEQYF. The CDR3 DNA reads as TGTGCCAGCAGCCTCTCAGATCGGGGGAGCCCCTACGAGCAGTACTTC.

A few counts support this clone. This rearrangement joins TRBV20-1 to TRBJ1-2; D unresolved. Trimming removed 5 bases from V and 6 bases from J, with 10 bases in between. CDR3 length equals 11 residues. Per the germline V gene, CDR1 is DFQATT and CDR2 is SNEGSKA (reference sequence). CDR3 nucleotides: TGCAGTGCTCGCGGAATCCATGGCTACACCTTC. It encodes CSARGIHGYTF.

The rearrangement uses TRBV4-3 and TRBJ1-1, with 8 bases matching TRBD1. The germline gives CDR1 LGHNA, CDR2 YSLEER. V trimming: 4 bases; J trimming: 1 base; junction bases outside the gene matches: 2. The CDR3 length is 14 residues. The CDR3 coding sequence is TGCGCCAGCAGCCCGGACAGGGCGAACACTGAAGCTTTCTTT. This encodes CASSPDRANTEAFF.

This clone was seen ten or more times. DNA of the CDR3: TGTGCCAGCAGCCGCCTAGCGGGTATCTCCTACAATGAGCAGTTCTTC. Amino acids: CASSRLAGISYNEQFF. This sequence joins TRBV3-1 (or the pseudogene TRBV3-2) and TRBJ2-1; the match to TRBD2 covers 8 bases. The V gene end was trimmed by 4 bases and the J gene end by 0 bases; junction bases not matched to a gene: 5. The V gene's germline CDR1 is LGHDT and CDR2 YNNKEL (reference sequence). This CDR3 is 16 amino acids long.

The rearrangement joins TRBV28 to TRBJ1-2, with 7 bases identical to TRBD1. Germline V CDR1 and CDR2: MDHEN, SYDVKM. The CDR3 loop spans 13 amino acids. With 8 bases clipped from V and 4 bases from J, the junction kept 7 bases outside the gene matches. The CDR3: CASQMGQTYGYTF. CDR3 nucleotides: TGTGCCAGCCAGATGGGACAGACCTATGGCTACACCTTC.

The chain joins TRBV7-9 to TRBJ1-1; D unclear. Trimming removed 2 bases at V and 1 base at J, with 11 bases between. CDR1 and CDR2 (germline): SEHNR, FQNEAQ (reference sequence). CDR3 size: 15 residues. This chain's CDR3 is CASSLSRQANTEAFF. In DNA, the CDR3 is TGTGCCAGCAGCTTATCGAGGCAAGCGAACACTGAAGCTTTCTTT.

The rearrangement uses TRBV7-3 and TRBJ2-3; D is unresolved. The CDR3 totals 13 residues. CDR1 and CDR2 (germline): SGHTA, FQGTGA. V gave up 0 bases and J gave up 4 bases, with 5 bases separating them. CDR3 DNA: TGTGCCAGCAGCTTAACCTCGGCAGATACGCAGTATTTT. Protein sequence: CASSLTSADTQYF.

V is TRBV27 and J is TRBJ2-1, with D tentatively TRBD2 (6 bases). The CDR3 contains 14 residues. Germline CDR1 is MNHEY and CDR2 is SMNVEV (reference sequence). V gave up 0 bases and J gave up 10 bases, with 13 bases separating them. The CDR3 region is CASSLSPGGGEQFF. The CDR3 nucleotides read TGTGCCAGCAGTTTATCGCCTGGGGGAGGAGAGCAGTTCTTC.

The chain uses TRBV7-2 and TRBJ2-3, with 8 bases fitting TRBD2. This CDR3 region has 14 residues. V shed 5 bases and J 3 bases; nucleotides not matched to a gene: 4. The germline V gene encodes CDR1 SGHTA and CDR2 FQGNSA. CDR3 residues: CASSQGLETDTQYF. The CDR3 DNA sequence: TGTGCCAGCAGCCAGGGACTAGAGACAGATACGCAGTATTTT.

V usage is TRBV19 and J usage is TRBJ2-7; tentatively, D is TRBD1 (5 bases). The CDR3 runs 14 residues. CDR1 is LNHDA, CDR2 SQIVND, per germline (reference sequence). V lost 4 bases, J lost 0 bases, and 10 bases lay in between. CDR3 in amino acids: CASSSGRDSYEQYF. The CDR3 DNA is TGTGCCAGTAGTAGTGGCAGGGACTCCTACGAGCAGTACTTC.

V is TRBV6-5 and J is TRBJ2-7; D is possibly TRBD2 (7 bases). The germline gives CDR1 MNHEY, CDR2 SVGAGI. The CDR3 totals 14 residues. Trimming took 5 bases from V and 2 from J, leaving 13 bases between them. The CDR3 nucleotides are TGTGCCAGCAGTAGGGGGACTATGGCCTACGAGCAGTACTTC. It encodes CASSRGTMAYEQYF.

The chain uses TRBV5-1 and TRBJ2-3, with D maybe TRBD2 (5 bases). V lost 0 bases and J lost 4, with 9 bases in between. CDR1 is SGHRS and CDR2 is YFSETQ in the germline V gene. The CDR3 is 14 residues long. The CDR3 DNA is TGCGCCAGCAGCTTGGGACTATCGGCAGATACGCAGTATTTT. Translated, it gives CASSLGLSADTQYF.

This chain connects TRBV5-4 to TRBJ2-1, with D possibly being TRBD2 (6 bases). The germline CDR1 and CDR2 sequences are SGHNT and YYREEE (reference sequence). This CDR3 region has 15 residues. V was pared by 3 bases and J by 5 bases, with 15 bases between. The CDR3 loop is CASSSRGRGDNEQFF. The CDR3 nucleotides read TGTGCCAGCAGCTCGCGGGGAAGAGGTGACAATGAGCAGTTCTTC.

The chain recombines TRBV18 with TRBJ2-3, with 9 bases fitting TRBD2. Losses at the gene ends were 2 bases for V and 2 bases for J; bases not matched to a gene: 5. Germline assignment: CDR1 KGHSH and CDR2 LQKENI. This CDR3 is 16 amino acids long. The CDR3 DNA sequence: TGTGCCAGCTCACCAAGCCTAGCGGGAAACACAGATACGCAGTATTTT. This gives the protein CASSPSLAGNTDTQYF.

The chain has TRBV30 and TRBJ1-2, with D possibly TRBD1 on 5 matching bases. Trimming cost V 0 bases and J 2 bases, with 19 bases left between them. Germline V gene lookup returns CDR1 GTSNPN and CDR2 SVGIG (reference sequence). CDR3 length: 17 amino acids. In DNA form, the CDR3 reads TGTGCCTGGAGTGTACTCGGGCACAGGACACCCAACTATGGCTACACCTTC. It yields the protein CAWSVLGHRTPNYGYTF.

The chain couples TRBV2 to TRBJ1-6; no definite D call. Looked up from germline, CDR1 is SNHLY and CDR2 is FYNNEI. The CDR3 contains 13 residues. V was pared by 5 bases and J by 7 bases, with 9 bases between. The CDR3 nucleotides read TGTGCCAGCAGTCCGGGTCAAAATTCACCCCTCCACTTT. Translated: CASSPGQNSPLHF.

The genes are TRBV5-1 and TRBJ2-3; weak D call: TRBD2 (6 bases). The CDR3 length is 16 residues. Trimming shortened V by 2 bases and J by 4 bases, and 17 bases separated the two germline ends. Germline CDR1 and CDR2: SGHRS and YFSETQ. Here the CDR3 reads CASSFGLSGGADTQYF. CDR3 sequence (DNA): TGCGCCAGCAGCTTCGGACTATCCGGAGGGGCAGATACGCAGTATTTT.

The chain employs TRBV18 and TRBJ2-7, with unresolved D. Trimming took 4 bases from V and 2 from J, leaving 9 bases between them. Germline CDR1 is KGHSH and CDR2 is LQKENI. This CDR3 has 13 amino acids. Written as DNA, the CDR3 is TGTGCCAGCTCACTTGGCAGAACCTACGAGCAGTACTTC. Its translation: CASSLGRTYEQYF.

The chain carries TRBV4-3 and TRBJ2-1; tentatively, D is TRBD2 (5 bases). The germline CDR1 and CDR2 sequences are LGHNA and YSLEER. The V end lost 0 bases, the J end lost 14 bases, and 14 bases lay between the germline ends. This CDR3 has 13 amino acids. The CDR3 coding sequence is TGCGCCAGCAGCCAAGATATTCGAGGGTTGAAGTTCTTC. Amino acid sequence: CASSQDIRGLKFF.

J is TRBJ2-7 and V is TRBV19; 7 nucleotides agree with TRBD1. Germline V gives CDR1 LNHDA, CDR2 SQIVND (reference sequence). The CDR3 has 15 amino acids. The trim removed 6 bases at V and 2 bases at J, leaving 10 bases unmatched. CDR3 loop: CASRDEPGGPYEQYF. The CDR3 DNA sequence: TGTGCCAGTAGGGATGAACCAGGGGGTCCCTACGAGCAGTACTTC. Full variable domain (missing parts from reference TRBV19 and TRBJ2-7): DGGITQSPKYLFRKEGQNVTLSCEQNLNHDAMYWYRQDPGQGLRLIYYSQIVNDFQKGDIAEGYSVSREKKESFPLTVTSAQKNPTAFYLCASRDEPGGPYEQYFGPGTRLTVT.

This chain links TRBV27 with TRBJ2-5; possible D gene TRBD2, 7 bases. The CDR3 runs to 14 residues. Germline CDR1 MNHEY, CDR2 SMNVEV (reference sequence). Trimming pared 11 bases from V and 3 bases from J, leaving 19 bases between. CDR3 region: CARIGGAGEETQYF. The CDR3, as DNA: TGTGCCCGGATAGGGGGGGCCGGGGAAGAGACCCAGTACTTC.

The chain uses TRBV29-1 and TRBJ1-4; D ambiguous. The CDR3 length is 17 residues. V lost 4 bases and J lost 2, with 20 bases in between. Germline V gene sequence: CDR1 SQVTM, CDR2 ANQGSEA. CDR3 sequence reads: CSVVYSPARGTNEKLFF. Here the CDR3 DNA reads TGCAGCGTTGTCTACAGTCCGGCAAGAGGGACTAATGAAAAACTGTTTTTT.